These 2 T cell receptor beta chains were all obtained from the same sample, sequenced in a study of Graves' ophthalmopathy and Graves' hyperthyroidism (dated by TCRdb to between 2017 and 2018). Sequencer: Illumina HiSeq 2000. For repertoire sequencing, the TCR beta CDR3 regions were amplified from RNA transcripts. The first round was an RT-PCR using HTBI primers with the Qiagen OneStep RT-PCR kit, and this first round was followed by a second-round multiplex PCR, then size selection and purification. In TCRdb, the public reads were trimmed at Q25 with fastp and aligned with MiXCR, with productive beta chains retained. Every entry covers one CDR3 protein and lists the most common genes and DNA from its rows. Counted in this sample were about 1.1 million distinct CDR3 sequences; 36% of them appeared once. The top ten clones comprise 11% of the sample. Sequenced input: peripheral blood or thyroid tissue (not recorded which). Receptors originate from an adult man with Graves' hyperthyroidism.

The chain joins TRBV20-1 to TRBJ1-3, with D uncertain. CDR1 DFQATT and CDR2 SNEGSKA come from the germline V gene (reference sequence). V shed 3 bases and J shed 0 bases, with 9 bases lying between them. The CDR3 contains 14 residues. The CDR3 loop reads CSARHFSSGNTIYF. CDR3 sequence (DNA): TGCAGTGCTAGGCACTTCAGCTCTGGAAACACCATATATTTT.

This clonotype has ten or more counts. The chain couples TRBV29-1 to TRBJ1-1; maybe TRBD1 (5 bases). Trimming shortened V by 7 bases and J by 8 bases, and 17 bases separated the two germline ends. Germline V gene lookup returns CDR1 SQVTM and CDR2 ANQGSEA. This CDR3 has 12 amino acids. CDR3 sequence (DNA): TGCAGCGGCCGGGACGCCACATTCGAAGCTTTCTTT. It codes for CSGRDATFEAFF.